A single sample gave rise to the 17 T cell receptor beta chains below, sequenced in a study of T cell repertoires in cytomegalovirus infection. Via MiXCR, TCRdb re-called the reads, giving one row per CDR3 protein. The table shows roughly 200,000 distinct CDR3 sequences, with roughly 15% occurring only once. Sequences were obtained from CD8+ T cells from PBMCs. The origin of the receptors is a human donor in good health (CMV status not recorded). Some clones in this sample may be carry-over from other donors' samples.

V usage is TRBV7-8 and J usage is TRBJ2-1; TRBD2 is a possible D gene (6 bases). The germline CDR1 and CDR2 sequences are SGHVS and FQNEAQ. The length of the CDR3 is 18 residues. V dropped 5 bases and J dropped 1 base, with 21 bases sitting between them. The CDR3 protein is CASSLESGRGPSYNEQFF. CDR3 nucleotides: TGTGCCAGCAGCCTAGAGAGTGGGCGGGGACCTTCCTACAATGAGCAGTTCTTC.

V gene TRBV7-6 combines with J gene TRBJ2-7; 8 positions match TRBD1. The ends lost 5 bases at V and 5 bases at J; junction bases unmatched: 11. CDR1 and CDR2 from the germline V gene are SGHVS and FNYEAQ. The length of the CDR3 is 15 residues. The CDR3 protein is CASSPVQGDRDEQYF. The CDR3 nucleotides are TGTGCCAGCAGCCCAGTACAGGGGGATCGCGACGAGCAGTACTTC.

This clonotype was detected only a few times. The V and J genes are TRBV12-3 or TRBV12-4 and TRBJ2-1; D ambiguous. Trimming left V 3 bases short and J 8 bases short, with 11 bases between. This CDR3 is 13 amino acids long. In nucleotides, the CDR3 is TGTGCCAGCAGTTTTTTTCCCGGCCATGAGCAGTTCTTC. This codes for CASSFFPGHEQFF.

This chain joins TRBV20-1 and TRBJ2-2, with D possibly matching TRBD2 (5 bases). This CDR3 is built from 13 residues. Germline CDR1 DFQATT, CDR2 SNEGSKA (reference sequence). The CDR3 loop is CSPSGSSTGELFF. CDR3 bases: TGCAGCCCTTCGGGAAGTAGCACCGGGGAGCTGTTTTTT.

This clonotype was seen a handful of times. CDR3 in amino acids: CASSSTSGTQPEYF. Here the CDR3 DNA reads TGTGCCAGCAGCTCTACCTCCGGGACACAGCCTGAGTACTTC. V gene TRBV7-9 combines with J gene TRBJ2-7; the D gene is possibly TRBD1 (6 bases). V was pared by 4 bases and J by 11 bases, with 21 bases between. The V gene's germline CDR1 is SEHNR and CDR2 FQNEAQ (reference sequence). This CDR3 has 14 amino acids.

This clonotype was detected only a few times. The chain couples TRBV5-1 to TRBJ2-1; 13 nucleotides match TRBD2. The CDR3 spans 15 residues. CDR1 is SGHRS and CDR2 is YFSETQ in the germline V gene. Unmatched junction bases numbered 6, after V lost 3 bases and J lost 9 bases. This CDR3 is CASSSLAGGPSEQFF. CDR3 DNA sequence: TGCGCCAGCAGCTCACTAGCGGGGGGGCCGAGTGAGCAGTTCTTC.

The chain joins TRBV27 to TRBJ1-1; 7 nucleotides match TRBD1. There are 14 residues in the CDR3. V was clipped by 5 bases and J by 5 bases; unmatched bases: 8. Germline lookup yields CDR1 MNHEY and CDR2 SMNVEV (reference sequence). Here the CDR3 DNA reads TGTGCCAGCAGTGAGCAGGGGGTAGGAACTGAAGCTTTCTTT. Protein product: CASSEQGVGTEAFF.

This clonotype was observed once. The chain uses TRBV27 and TRBJ2-7; 10 positions match TRBD2. The germline V gene encodes CDR1 MNHEY and CDR2 SMNVEV (reference sequence). The CDR3 spans 14 residues. The trim removed 4 bases at V and 4 bases at J, leaving 4 bases unmatched. CDR3 bases: TGTGCCAGCAGTTCAGGGACTAGCGTATACGAGCAGTACTTC. Translation gives CASSSGTSVYEQYF.

This clonotype has just a few counts. The V and J genes are TRBV7-2 and TRBJ1-2, with 9 bases identical to TRBD1. The CDR3 runs to 13 residues. Germline V gene lookup returns CDR1 SGHTA and CDR2 FQGNSA. Germline trimming cut 4 bases from V and 6 bases from J; bases unmatched to any gene: 3. CDR3 sequence (DNA): TGTGCCAGCAGCTATCGGACAGGGGATGGCTACACCTTC. Amino acid sequence: CASSYRTGDGYTF.

A few counts support this clonotype. The genes are TRBV15 and TRBJ1-1; tentatively, D is TRBD1 (5 bases). The ends were cut back, 0 bases at V and 0 bases at J, with 5 bases in the middle. Germline V gene data show CDR1 as LNHNV and CDR2 as YYDKDF (reference sequence). This CDR3 region has 14 residues. The CDR3 coding sequence is TGTGCCACCAGCAGAGAGGACATGAACACTGAAGCTTTCTTT. This gives the protein CATSREDMNTEAFF.

This clonotype was detected a few times. The rearrangement uses TRBV12-3 or TRBV12-4 and TRBJ2-5, with D tentatively TRBD1 (5 bases). The CDR3 has 14 residues. Trimming took off 1 base at V and 5 bases at J, with 11 bases between the two ends. This chain's CDR3 is CASSLGGSLETQYF. DNA of the CDR3: TGTGCCAGCAGTTTAGGGGGCAGCCTGGAGACCCAGTACTTC.

The chain recombines TRBV12-5 with TRBJ1-1; TRBD1 is a possible D gene (5 bases). The CDR3 contains 12 residues. Germline V gene lookup returns CDR1 LGHNT and CDR2 FRNRAP. V lost 5 bases and J 5 bases, leaving 9 bases between the germline ends. In nucleotides, the CDR3 is TGTGCTAGTGGTAACGGGGGAACTGAAGCTTTCTTT. Translated, it gives CASGNGGTEAFF.

This clonotype has a handful of counts. The rearrangement joins TRBV19 to TRBJ2-7; 7 bases line up with TRBD2. V was pared by 7 bases and J by 0 bases, with 9 bases of the junction left unmatched. The CDR3 spans 15 residues. Germline assignment: CDR1 LNHDA and CDR2 SQIVND (reference sequence). CDR3 protein: CASTPGGESSYEQYF. As DNA, the CDR3 is TGTGCCAGTACCCCTGGGGGGGAGAGCTCCTACGAGCAGTACTTC.

This clonotype was counted only a few times. The chain uses TRBV11-2 and TRBJ2-7, with D perhaps assigned TRBD1 or TRBD2 (5 bases each). Trimming took off 8 bases at V and 2 bases at J, with 13 bases between the two ends. The CDR3 is 13 residues long. The germline V gene has CDR1 SGHAT and CDR2 FQNNGV. Written as DNA, the CDR3 is TGTGCCAGCGCTAGGGACCGTACCTACGAGCAGTACTTC. Protein product: CASARDRTYEQYF. Filled out from reference TRBV11-2 and TRBJ2-7, the complete variable domain reads EAGVAQSPRYKIIEKRQSVAFWCNPISGHATLYWYQQILGQGPKLLIQFQNNGVVDDSQLPKDRFSAERLKGVDSTLKIQPAKLEDSAVYLCASARDRTYEQYFGPGTRLTVT.

This chain links TRBV11-2 with TRBJ2-3; TRBD2 aligns across 9 bases. This CDR3 is 14 amino acids long. Germline V lookup: CDR1 SGHAT, CDR2 FQNNGV. J was trimmed by 10 bases and V by 5 bases; bases with no gene match: 10. Written as DNA, the CDR3 is TGTGCCAGCAGCCTTAGCGGGGGCCTTTGGGCGCAGTATTTT. Translated: CASSLSGGLWAQYF. The full variable domain, with the rest looked up from reference TRBV11-2 and TRBJ2-3, is EAGVAQSPRYKIIEKRQSVAFWCNPISGHATLYWYQQILGQGPKLLIQFQNNGVVDDSQLPKDRFSAERLKGVDSTLKIQPAKLEDSAVYLCASSLSGGLWAQYFGPGTRLTVL.

This clonotype has more than one count but fewer than ten. The chain couples TRBV7-9 to TRBJ1-2; maybe TRBD1 (5 bases). V was cut by 5 bases and J by 4 bases, with 17 bases left in between. This CDR3 has 15 residues. The germline gives CDR1 SEHNR, CDR2 FQNEAQ (reference sequence). In DNA form, the CDR3 reads TGTGCCAGCAGCCACCGGACAAACTCAAGCTATGGCTACACCTTC. It translates to CASSHRTNSSYGYTF. The full variable domain, in which reference TRBV7-9 and TRBJ1-2 provide the parts outside the CDR3, is DTGVSQNPRHKITKRGQNVTFRCDPISEHNRLYWYRQTLGQGPEFLTYFQNEAQLEKSRLLSDRFSAERPKGSFSTLEIQRTEQGDSAMYLCASSHRTNSSYGYTFGSGTRLTVV.

The chain couples TRBV6-2 or TRBV6-3 to TRBJ2-7, with 9 positions matching TRBD1. This CDR3 is built from 16 residues. Trimming removed 8 bases from V and 0 bases from J; junction bases left unmatched: 11. CDR1 is MNHEY, CDR2 SVGEGT, per germline. The CDR3 protein is CASLTLRDRASYEQYF. The DNA for the CDR3 is TGTGCCAGCCTAACACTCCGGGACAGGGCCTCCTACGAGCAGTACTTC.